This is a list of T cell receptor beta chains from one sample in a study of T cells in localized non-small cell lung cancer. The repertoire was sequenced with immunoSEQ multiplex PCR; TCRdb's copy has only in-frame clones and lacks some. The sample comprises more than 100,000 clones, roughly 90% of which are singletons, and around 1.5% rests with the top ten. Sequences were derived from peripheral blood, sampled before any cancer treatment. These receptors all come from a female donor over 55 with stage I lung adenocarcinoma. The CDR3 runs from the conserved cysteine through the conserved F or W. Fields, in order: D gene, V gene, CDR3 length, clone size, J gene, CDR3 DNA, CDR3 protein. A D gene is named only where the DNA matches it firmly. The size field is filled for only some rows; it gives once, few, many or a size class.

D gene: .; V gene: TRBV18; CDR3 length: 16; clone size: .; J gene: TRBJ2-3; CDR3 DNA: TGTGCCAGCTCACCACGGAGGGAGGATTACACAGATACGCAGTATTTT; CDR3 protein: CASSPRREDYTDTQYF
D gene: TRBD1; V gene: TRBV6-5; CDR3 length: 14; clone size: .; J gene: TRBJ1-5; CDR3 DNA: TGTGCCATCTGGGACAGGGAAGGGAGTCAGCCCCAGCATTTT; CDR3 protein: CAIWDREGSQPQHF
D gene: TRBD2; V gene: TRBV7-3; CDR3 length: 16; clone size: .; J gene: TRBJ2-3; CDR3 DNA: TGTGCCAGCAGTTCCCTAGCGGGAGTAAATACAGATACGCAGTATTTT; CDR3 protein: CASSSLAGVNTDTQYF
D gene: .; V gene: TRBV7-9; CDR3 length: 13; clone size: .; J gene: TRBJ1-1; CDR3 DNA: TGTGCCAGCAGCCGCAACGTTGGAACTGAAGCTTTCTTT; CDR3 protein: CASSRNVGTEAFF
D gene: TRBD1; V gene: TRBV9; CDR3 length: 12; clone size: .; J gene: TRBJ1-1; CDR3 DNA: TGTGCCAGCGGACAGGGGAACACTGAAGCTTTCTTT; CDR3 protein: CASGQGNTEAFF
D gene: .; V gene: TRBV1; CDR3 length: 16; clone size: once; J gene: TRBJ2-1; CDR3 DNA: TGCACCAGCAGCCAAGATCTAGGAGGTAATGCATATGAGCAGTTCTTC; CDR3 protein: CTSSQDLGGNAYEQFF
D gene: TRBD2; V gene: TRBV7-9; CDR3 length: 14; clone size: .; J gene: TRBJ2-3; CDR3 DNA: TGTGCCAGCAGCATTACTAGCGGAACAGATACGCAGTATTTT; CDR3 protein: CASSITSGTDTQYF
D gene: .; V gene: TRBV21-1; CDR3 length: 17; clone size: .; J gene: TRBJ2-1; CDR3 DNA: TGTGCCAGCAGCACCTCGTTGGAGCTCCCTTACTACAATGAGCAGTTCTTC; CDR3 protein: CASSTSLELPYYNEQFF
D gene: TRBD2; V gene: TRBV15; CDR3 length: 15; clone size: .; J gene: TRBJ2-2; CDR3 DNA: TGTGCCACCAGACTAGCGGAGGTGTATACCGGGGAGCTGTTTTTT; CDR3 protein: CATRLAEVYTGELFF
D gene: TRBD1; V gene: TRBV2; CDR3 length: 15; clone size: .; J gene: TRBJ1-5; CDR3 DNA: TGTGCCAGCAATAACAGGGGAAAGGGCAATCAGCCCCAGCATTTT; CDR3 protein: CASNNRGKGNQPQHF
D gene: .; V gene: TRBV1; CDR3 length: 15; clone size: few; J gene: TRBJ1-5; CDR3 DNA: TGCACCAGCAGCCAACACAGGGCAATCAATCAGCCCCAGCATTTT; CDR3 protein: CTSSQHRAINQPQHF
D gene: .; V gene: TRBV6-1; CDR3 length: 14; clone size: once; J gene: TRBJ2-1; CDR3 DNA: TGTGCCAGCAGTGAAGCCCCCGGACACAGTGAGCAGTTCTTC; CDR3 protein: CASSEAPGHSEQFF
D gene: TRBD2; V gene: TRBV5-4; CDR3 length: 16; clone size: .; J gene: TRBJ2-3; CDR3 DNA: TGTGCCAGCAGCTTCGGGACTAGCGGGAGTATGAATACGCAGTATTTT; CDR3 protein: CASSFGTSGSMNTQYF
D gene: TRBD1; V gene: TRBV14; CDR3 length: 15; clone size: .; J gene: TRBJ2-1; CDR3 DNA: TGTGCCAGCAGCCAAGGACAGGGGGTCGTCAATGAGCAGTTCTTC; CDR3 protein: CASSQGQGVVNEQFF
D gene: .; V gene: TRBV4-1; CDR3 length: 13; clone size: .; J gene: TRBJ2-7; CDR3 DNA: TGCGCCAGCAGGGGCGGCAGGGCCAACGAGCAGTACTTC; CDR3 protein: CASRGGRANEQYF
D gene: TRBD2; V gene: TRBV6-1; CDR3 length: 13; clone size: .; J gene: TRBJ2-7; CDR3 DNA: TGTGCCAGCAGTGATCGATGGGAGGGCGAGCAGTACTTC; CDR3 protein: CASSDRWEGEQYF
D gene: TRBD2; V gene: TRBV5-1; CDR3 length: 17; clone size: .; J gene: TRBJ2-4; CDR3 DNA: TGCGCCAGCAGCTTGGGCCGGGAGGGGAGGGCCAAAAACATTCAGTACTTC; CDR3 protein: CASSLGREGRAKNIQYF
D gene: .; V gene: TRBV25-1; CDR3 length: 11; clone size: .; J gene: TRBJ1-1; CDR3 DNA: TGTGCCAGCGAAGGACAGACTGAAGCTTTCTTT; CDR3 protein: CASEGQTEAFF
D gene: .; V gene: TRBV10-1; CDR3 length: 14; clone size: few; J gene: TRBJ2-7; CDR3 DNA: TGCGCCAGCAGTGAGTCTGACAGATCCTACGAGCAGTACTTC; CDR3 protein: CASSESDRSYEQYF
D gene: .; V gene: TRBV6-6; CDR3 length: 16; clone size: .; J gene: TRBJ2-1; CDR3 DNA: TGTGCCAGCAGTTACCCTCGCGGGGCGTCCCACAATGAGCAGTTCTTC; CDR3 protein: CASSYPRGASHNEQFF
D gene: .; V gene: TRBV28; CDR3 length: 12; clone size: .; J gene: TRBJ2-1; CDR3 DNA: TGTGCCAGCAGTTTTTTGAGCGATGAGCAGTTCTTC; CDR3 protein: CASSFLSDEQFF
D gene: TRBD1; V gene: TRBV7-8; CDR3 length: 15; clone size: .; J gene: TRBJ2-7; CDR3 DNA: TGTGCCAGCAGCCCCTGGGGGGACAGGGCTGTCGAGCAGTACTTC; CDR3 protein: CASSPWGDRAVEQYF
D gene: .; V gene: TRBV11-3; CDR3 length: 13; clone size: .; J gene: TRBJ2-7; CDR3 DNA: TGTGCCAGCAGCCCCGTCCCGGGGGACGAGCAGTACTTC; CDR3 protein: CASSPVPGDEQYF
D gene: .; V gene: TRBV25-1; CDR3 length: 14; clone size: .; J gene: TRBJ1-2; CDR3 DNA: TGTGCCAGCAGTCGGGACGGCCTAAACTATGGCTACACCTTC; CDR3 protein: CASSRDGLNYGYTF
D gene: TRBD2; V gene: TRBV11-2; CDR3 length: 15; clone size: .; J gene: TRBJ2-1; CDR3 DNA: TGTGCCAGCAGCACCCGGACTAGCGGATACAATGAGCAGTTCTTC; CDR3 protein: CASSTRTSGYNEQFF
D gene: .; V gene: TRBV6-1; CDR3 length: 15; clone size: .; J gene: TRBJ1-4; CDR3 DNA: TGTGCCAGCAGCGCTCCTGGGGCAACTAATGAAAAACTGTTTTTT; CDR3 protein: CASSAPGATNEKLFF
D gene: .; V gene: TRBV9; CDR3 length: 15; clone size: once; J gene: TRBJ2-7; CDR3 DNA: TGTGCCAGCAGCGAGAGCGATCCCTTAGGCGACGAGCAGTACTTC; CDR3 protein: CASSESDPLGDEQYF
D gene: .; V gene: TRBV19; CDR3 length: 13; clone size: .; J gene: TRBJ1-5; CDR3 DNA: TGTGCCAGTAGTATAGATGAGGACAGCGTCAGGCATTTT; CDR3 protein: CASSIDEDSVRHF
D gene: .; V gene: TRBV15; CDR3 length: 14; clone size: .; J gene: TRBJ2-1; CDR3 DNA: TGTGCCACCAGCAGAGATTTGGATCGGAATGAGCAGTTCTTC; CDR3 protein: CATSRDLDRNEQFF
D gene: .; V gene: TRBV5-1; CDR3 length: 20; clone size: .; J gene: TRBJ1-3; CDR3 DNA: TGCGCCAGCAGCTTGGTCTCCTTTGCGGGCGCAGGGGACTCTGGAAACACCATATATTTT; CDR3 protein: CASSLVSFAGAGDSGNTIYF
D gene: TRBD2; V gene: TRBV4-1; CDR3 length: 19; clone size: .; J gene: TRBJ2-1; CDR3 DNA: TGCGCCAGCAGCCGCTGGGGGGCTAGCGGGAGGGCCGAGGTCTCTGAGCAGTTCTTC; CDR3 protein: CASSRWGASGRAEVSEQFF
D gene: .; V gene: TRBV6-5; CDR3 length: 13; clone size: once; J gene: TRBJ2-2; CDR3 DNA: TGTGCCAGCAGCCCCCGGGGCACCGGGGAGCTGTTTTTT; CDR3 protein: CASSPRGTGELFF
D gene: TRBD1; V gene: TRBV28; CDR3 length: 15; clone size: .; J gene: TRBJ1-1; CDR3 DNA: TGTGCCAGCAAGTTGCAGGGACAGTTTAACACTGAAGCTTTCTTT; CDR3 protein: CASKLQGQFNTEAFF
D gene: .; V gene: TRBV18; CDR3 length: 13; clone size: .; J gene: TRBJ2-7; CDR3 DNA: TGTGCCAGCTCACCACGGGGGTTCAACGAGCAGTACTTC; CDR3 protein: CASSPRGFNEQYF
D gene: TRBD1; V gene: TRBV10-3; CDR3 length: 13; clone size: .; J gene: TRBJ1-1; CDR3 DNA: TGTGCCATCACAGGGGGCCGAGGCACTGAAGCTTTCTTT; CDR3 protein: CAITGGRGTEAFF
D gene: TRBD1; V gene: TRBV9; CDR3 length: 14; clone size: .; J gene: TRBJ1-4; CDR3 DNA: TGTGCCAGCAGTGACAGGGTAGAAGGTGAAAAACTGTTTTTT; CDR3 protein: CASSDRVEGEKLFF
D gene: TRBD2; V gene: TRBV18; CDR3 length: 15; clone size: few; J gene: TRBJ2-7; CDR3 DNA: TGTGCCAGCTCACACACTAGCGGGATTTACTACGAGCAGTACTTC; CDR3 protein: CASSHTSGIYYEQYF
D gene: .; V gene: TRBV7-9; CDR3 length: 15; clone size: .; J gene: TRBJ1-3; CDR3 DNA: TGTGCCAGCAGCTCCCTAGGGACGGAGGGAAACACCATATATTTT; CDR3 protein: CASSSLGTEGNTIYF
D gene: .; V gene: TRBV6-1; CDR3 length: 13; clone size: .; J gene: TRBJ1-1; CDR3 DNA: TGTGCCAGCAGTGAAAAGACGAACACTGAAGCTTTCTTT; CDR3 protein: CASSEKTNTEAFF
D gene: TRBD1; V gene: TRBV5-1; CDR3 length: 16; clone size: .; J gene: TRBJ1-3; CDR3 DNA: TGCGCCAGCAGCTCGTCCGGGACAGGGTCTGGAAACACCATATATTTT; CDR3 protein: CASSSSGTGSGNTIYF
D gene: .; V gene: TRBV30; CDR3 length: 12; clone size: .; J gene: TRBJ1-3; CDR3 DNA: TGTGCCTGGGGACTTGCAGGAAACACCATATATTTT; CDR3 protein: CAWGLAGNTIYF
D gene: TRBD2; V gene: TRBV5-1; CDR3 length: 17; clone size: .; J gene: TRBJ2-2; CDR3 DNA: TGCGCCAGCAGCTCGGCAGGAGCGGGAGAACACACCGGGGAGCTGTTTTTT; CDR3 protein: CASSSAGAGEHTGELFF
D gene: .; V gene: TRBV28; CDR3 length: 15; clone size: .; J gene: TRBJ1-2; CDR3 DNA: TGTGCCAGCAGTCCCACTGACCAAGTAAAGCGGGGCTACACCTTC; CDR3 protein: CASSPTDQVKRGYTF
D gene: .; V gene: TRBV27; CDR3 length: 14; clone size: .; J gene: TRBJ2-6; CDR3 DNA: TGTGCCAGCAGAGACAGCTCTGGGGCCAACGTCCTGACTTTC; CDR3 protein: CASRDSSGANVLTF
D gene: .; V gene: TRBV6-5; CDR3 length: 13; clone size: .; J gene: TRBJ2-2; CDR3 DNA: TGTGCCAGCAGAAGACGAAACACCGGGGAGCTGTTTTTT; CDR3 protein: CASRRRNTGELFF
D gene: .; V gene: TRBV19; CDR3 length: 14; clone size: .; J gene: TRBJ2-3; CDR3 DNA: TGTGCCAGTAGTATTCCGATCCCCACAGATACGCAGTATTTT; CDR3 protein: CASSIPIPTDTQYF
D gene: TRBD1; V gene: TRBV2; CDR3 length: 13; clone size: .; J gene: TRBJ1-1; CDR3 DNA: TGTGCCAGCAGAGGGGGCCGGGGCACTGAAGCTTTCTTT; CDR3 protein: CASRGGRGTEAFF
D gene: .; V gene: TRBV7-6; CDR3 length: 14; clone size: .; J gene: TRBJ1-3; CDR3 DNA: TGTGCCAGCAGCTCCAACACAGGGGGAAACACCATATATTTT; CDR3 protein: CASSSNTGGNTIYF
D gene: .; V gene: TRBV19; CDR3 length: 15; clone size: once; J gene: TRBJ2-3; CDR3 DNA: TGTGCCAGTAGTATAAGCGAAACCTACACAGATACGCAGTATTTT; CDR3 protein: CASSISETYTDTQYF